One T cell receptor (beta chain) is described in this entry. Clones were read by immunoSEQ multiplex PCR, and TCRdb kept only the in-frame ones, dropping some. The repertoire has some 94,000 clones, about two thirds of them found once; the top ten carry just under 25%. The source of the sample is a study of blood T cell repertoires in COVID-19. The sequence was collected from a woman in her sixties in a cohort sampled during active or convalescent COVID-19. Sequenced: peripheral blood.

The CDR3, as DNA: TGCGCCAGCAGCTCGCAGGAGGATCAGCCCCAGCATTTT. The encoded protein is CASSSQEDQPQHF. The chain links TRBV5-1 to TRBJ1-5; D gene uncertain. Germline CDR1 reads SGHRS; CDR2 reads YFSETQ. The CDR3 extends over 13 amino acids. V was cut by 3 bases and J by 5 bases, with 9 bases left in between.